One and the same sample provided the 14 T cell receptor beta chains below, sequenced in a study of T cells in Graves' hyperthyroidism and ophthalmopathy (dated 2019 in TCRdb). The library was made by multiplex PCR. The sequencer listed for this sample is Illumina HiSeq 2000. The TCR beta CDR3 regions were amplified from the RNA transcripts. For the first round of RT-PCR on the TCR CDR3, the HTBI primer set was used together with the Qiagen OneStep RT-PCR kit. TCRdb passed the public sequencing reads through fastp at Q25 and MiXCR, retaining productive beta sequences. Every CDR3 protein is listed once, alongside the most common genes and DNA of its rows. The sample has hundreds of thousands of distinct CDR3 sequences on record, 45% of them singletons. Of the sample, about 7% is held by the ten largest clones. Sequencing used peripheral blood or thyroid tissue (not recorded which). All receptors come from an adult man with Graves' disease, either hyperthyroidism or ophthalmopathy (not recorded which).

In this sample, this clonotype turned up a few times. This chain uses TRBV6-1 with TRBJ1-2; D possibly corresponds to TRBD1 (5 bases). The CDR3 is made up of 12 amino acids. Germline V gives CDR1 MNHNS, CDR2 SASEGT. With 7 bases removed from V and 4 bases from J, the gap between germline ends came to 10 bases. This CDR3 is CASTDSSYGYTF. The CDR3 DNA reads TGTGCCAGCACCGACAGTTCCTATGGCTACACCTTC.

In its sample, this clonotype was seen many times. The V and J genes are TRBV7-8 and TRBJ2-7; 8 bases map to TRBD2. Germline V CDR1 and CDR2: SGHVS, FQNEAQ. J lost 5 bases, V lost 5 bases, and 14 bases had no gene match. This CDR3 comprises 16 residues. The CDR3 protein is CASSPIGGAVLNEQYF. Here the CDR3 DNA reads TGTGCCAGCAGCCCGATCGGGGGGGCGGTGTTGAACGAGCAGTACTTC.

This clonotype was seen only once. The rearrangement joins TRBV6-5 to TRBJ2-7; no clear D gene. Germline CDR1 reads MNHEY; CDR2 reads SVGAGI. The CDR3 length is 13 residues. The V and J ends lost 8 bases and 3 bases respectively, with 14 bases between them. The CDR3 is CASFYPRSYEQYF. For the CDR3, the DNA is TGTGCCAGCTTCTACCCACGCAGCTACGAGCAGTACTTC.

This clonotype came up a few times. This chain joins TRBV7-9 and TRBJ1-5, with 7 bases fitting TRBD1. The CDR3 consists of 15 residues. Trimming cost V 5 bases and J 5 bases; bases outside gene matches: 9. Germline CDR1 and CDR2: SEHNR and FQNEAQ (reference sequence). The CDR3 DNA is TGTGCCAGCAGCCACAGGGGTGGGACCTATCAGCCCCAGCATTTT. Translation: CASSHRGGTYQPQHF.

This clonotype was seen ten or more times. CDR3 DNA sequence: TGTGCCAGCAGCTTAGTAAGCAGCGACCCCCAGCATTTT. This codes for CASSLVSSDPQHF. The chain links TRBV7-9 to TRBJ1-5; D is ambiguous. The CDR3 runs to 13 residues. CDR1 SEHNR and CDR2 FQNEAQ come from the germline V gene (reference sequence). Trimming removed 1 base from V and 10 bases from J, with 11 bases in between.

To note about this clonotype: At one end, the junction sequence differs from germline, possibly due to a read error. The chain is built from TRBV7-9 and TRBJ2-7; TRBD1 agrees at 7 bases. The CDR3 contains 13 residues. In germline, CDR1 is SEHNR, CDR2 FQNEAQ (reference sequence). The CDR3 loop reads CASSKGQIYEQHF. The CDR3 region has the DNA TGTGCCAGCAGCAAGGGACAGATCTACGAGCAGCACTTC.

The gene calls are TRBV4-1 and TRBJ2-7; tentative D call: TRBD1 (5 bases). CDR1 and CDR2 from the germline V gene are MGHRA and YSYEKL. V was pared by 0 bases and J by 5 bases, with 23 bases between. The CDR3 is 18 residues long. The CDR3 spells CASSQDFISARAYDEQYF. The CDR3 nucleotides are TGCGCCAGCAGCCAAGATTTTATATCGGCCAGGGCATATGACGAGCAGTACTTC.

This clonotype has only a few counts. V and J are TRBV9 and TRBJ1-3, with D maybe TRBD1 (5 bases). The CDR3 is 15 amino acids. V shed 0 bases and J shed 2 bases, with 9 bases lying between them. The V gene's germline CDR1 is SGDLS and CDR2 YYNGEE. CDR3 sequence reads: CASSVGAGPGNTIYF. Here the CDR3 DNA reads TGTGCCAGCAGCGTAGGGGCAGGGCCTGGAAACACCATATATTTT.

The chain employs TRBV7-9 and TRBJ1-1, with 8 bases that match TRBD1. CDR3 size: 15 residues. Germline assignment: CDR1 SEHNR and CDR2 FQNEAQ (reference sequence). J was trimmed by 11 bases and V by 1 base; bases with no gene match: 12. CDR3: CASSLGQGSQPLAFF. The CDR3 nucleotides are TGTGCCAGCAGCTTAGGACAGGGGTCCCAGCCCCTGGCTTTCTTT. The full variable domain, in which reference TRBV7-9 and TRBJ1-1 provide the parts outside the CDR3, is DTGVSQNPRHKITKRGQNVTFRCDPISEHNRLYWYRQTLGQGPEFLTYFQNEAQLEKSRLLSDRFSAERPKGSFSTLEIQRTEQGDSAMYLCASSLGQGSQPLAFFGQGTRLTVV.

The chain has TRBV11-1 and TRBJ1-4, with 11 bases aligning to TRBD1. Germline lookup yields CDR1 SGHAT and CDR2 FQDESV (reference sequence). CDR3 length: 16 amino acids. After removal of 3 bases from V and 7 bases from J, the junction contained 7 bases not matched to a gene. CDR3 in amino acids: CASSFRDRGAGEKLFF. The CDR3 DNA reads TGTGCCAGCAGCTTCCGGGACAGGGGGGCGGGTGAAAAACTGTTTTTT.

The sample holds many counts of this clonotype. The CDR3 DNA reads as TGTGCCAGCAGCCGGACCGATCAGCCCCAGCATTTT. Its translation: CASSRTDQPQHF. This chain links TRBV7-9 with TRBJ1-5, with D unclear. In germline, CDR1 is SEHNR, CDR2 FQNEAQ (reference sequence). The V and J ends lost 5 bases and 5 bases respectively, with 7 bases between them. The CDR3 covers 12 residues.

The chain employs TRBV29-1 and TRBJ2-7, with 9 bases that match TRBD1. Losses at the gene ends were 6 bases for V and 6 bases for J; bases not matched to a gene: 6. This CDR3 spans 12 amino acids. Germline V gene data show CDR1 as SQVTM and CDR2 as ANQGSEA. The CDR3 here is CSVAGTGFEQYF. For the CDR3, the DNA is TGCAGCGTAGCCGGGACAGGGTTCGAGCAGTACTTC.

This clonotype appeared a few times. The rearrangement uses TRBV7-3 and TRBJ2-2; 12 nucleotides match TRBD1. This CDR3 has 17 amino acids. Looked up from germline, CDR1 is SGHTA and CDR2 is FQGTGA. V lost 2 bases, J lost 4 bases, and 5 bases stayed unmatched. This chain's CDR3 is CASSLGTGGHLTGELFF. The CDR3 bases are TGTGCCAGCAGCTTAGGGACAGGGGGCCATCTCACCGGGGAGCTGTTTTTT.

The chain uses TRBV2 and TRBJ1-1, with 10 bases identical to TRBD1. V lost 6 bases, J lost 5 bases, and 6 bases stayed unmatched. This CDR3 has 14 amino acids. Germline values: CDR1 SNHLY, CDR2 FYNNEI. The CDR3 reads CASRGGQGRTEAFF. CDR3 DNA sequence: TGTGCCAGCAGGGGGGGACAGGGGAGGACTGAAGCTTTCTTT. The variable domain in full, with the rest retrieved from reference TRBV2 and TRBJ1-1, is EPEVTQTPSHQVTQMGQEVILRCVPISNHLYFYWYRQILGQKVEFLVSFYNNEISEKSEIFDDQFSVERPDGSNFTLKIRSTKLEDSAMYFCASRGGQGRTEAFFGQGTRLTVV.